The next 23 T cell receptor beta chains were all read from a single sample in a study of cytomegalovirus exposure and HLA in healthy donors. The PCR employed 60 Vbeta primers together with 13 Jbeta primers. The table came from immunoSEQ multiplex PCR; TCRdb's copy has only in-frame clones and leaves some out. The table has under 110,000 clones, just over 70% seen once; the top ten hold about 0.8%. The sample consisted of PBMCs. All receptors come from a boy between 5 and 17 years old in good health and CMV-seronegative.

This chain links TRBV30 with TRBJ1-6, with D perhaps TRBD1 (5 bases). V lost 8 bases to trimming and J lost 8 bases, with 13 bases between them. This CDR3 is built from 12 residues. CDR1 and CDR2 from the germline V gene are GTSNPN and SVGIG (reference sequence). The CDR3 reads CARGRGDSPLHF. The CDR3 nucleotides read TGTGCCCGGGGGAGGGGTGATTCACCCCTCCACTTT.

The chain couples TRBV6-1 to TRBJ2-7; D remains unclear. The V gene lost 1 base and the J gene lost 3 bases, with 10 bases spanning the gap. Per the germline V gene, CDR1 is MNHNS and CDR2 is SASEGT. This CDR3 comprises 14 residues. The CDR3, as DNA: TGTGCCAGCAGTGAAGTGGGCAGCTTCTACGAGCAGTACTTC. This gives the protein CASSEVGSFYEQYF.

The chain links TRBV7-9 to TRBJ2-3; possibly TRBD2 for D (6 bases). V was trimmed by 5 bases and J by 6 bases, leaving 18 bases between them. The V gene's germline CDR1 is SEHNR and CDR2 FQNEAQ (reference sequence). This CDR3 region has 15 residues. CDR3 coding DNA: TGTGCCAGCAGCCCCCAGGGTTTAGCGGATGATACGCAGTATTTT. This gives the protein CASSPQGLADDTQYF.

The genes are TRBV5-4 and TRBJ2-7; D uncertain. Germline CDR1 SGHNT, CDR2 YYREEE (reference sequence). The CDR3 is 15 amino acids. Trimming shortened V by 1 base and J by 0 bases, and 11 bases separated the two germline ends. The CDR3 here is CASSLSVLSSYEQYF. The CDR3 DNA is TGTGCCAGCAGCTTGTCGGTACTCTCCTCCTACGAGCAGTACTTC.

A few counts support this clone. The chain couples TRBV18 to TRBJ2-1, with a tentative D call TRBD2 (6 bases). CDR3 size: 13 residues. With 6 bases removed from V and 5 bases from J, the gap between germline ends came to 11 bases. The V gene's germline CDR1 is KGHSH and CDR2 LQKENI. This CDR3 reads CASSQTSNNEQFF. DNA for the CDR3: TGTGCCAGCTCCCAAACTAGCAACAATGAGCAGTTCTTC.

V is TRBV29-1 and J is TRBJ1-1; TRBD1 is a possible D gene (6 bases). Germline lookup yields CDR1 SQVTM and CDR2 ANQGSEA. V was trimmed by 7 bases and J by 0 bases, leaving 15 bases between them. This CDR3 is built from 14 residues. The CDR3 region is CSARRTVLNTEAFF. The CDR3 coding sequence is TGCAGCGCACGGCGGACAGTATTGAACACTGAAGCTTTCTTT.

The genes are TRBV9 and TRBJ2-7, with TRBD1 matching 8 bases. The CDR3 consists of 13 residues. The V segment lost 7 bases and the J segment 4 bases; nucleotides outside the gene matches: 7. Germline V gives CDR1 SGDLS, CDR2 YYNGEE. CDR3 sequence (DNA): TGTGCCAGCGAGGACAGGGAAGAGTACGAGCAGTACTTC. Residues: CASEDREEYEQYF.

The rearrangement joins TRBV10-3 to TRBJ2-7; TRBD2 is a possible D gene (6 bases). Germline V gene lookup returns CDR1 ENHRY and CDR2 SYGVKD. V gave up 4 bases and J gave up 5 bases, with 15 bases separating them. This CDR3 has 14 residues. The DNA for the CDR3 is TGTGCCATCAGTGGAGGAGGGGTAGGGGACGAGCAGTACTTC. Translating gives CAISGGGVGDEQYF.

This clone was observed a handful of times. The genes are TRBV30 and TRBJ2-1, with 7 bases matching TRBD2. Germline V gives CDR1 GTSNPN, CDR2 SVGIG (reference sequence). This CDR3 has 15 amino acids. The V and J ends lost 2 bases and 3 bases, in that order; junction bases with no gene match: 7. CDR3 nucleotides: TGTGCCTGGAGTCTCCTCCCGGGAGGCTACAATGAGCAGTTCTTC. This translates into CAWSLLPGGYNEQFF.

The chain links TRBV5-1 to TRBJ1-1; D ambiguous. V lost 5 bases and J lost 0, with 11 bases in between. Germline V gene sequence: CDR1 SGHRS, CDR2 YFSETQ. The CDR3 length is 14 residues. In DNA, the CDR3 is TGCGCCAGCAGTTTCGACACGGTGAACACTGAAGCTTTCTTT. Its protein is CASSFDTVNTEAFF.

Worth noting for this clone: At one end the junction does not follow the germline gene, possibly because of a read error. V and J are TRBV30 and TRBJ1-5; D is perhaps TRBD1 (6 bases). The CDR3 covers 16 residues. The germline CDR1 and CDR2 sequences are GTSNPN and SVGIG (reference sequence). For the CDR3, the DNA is TGTGCCTCGAGTACCCGGACAGCTTATAGCAATCAGCCCCAGCATTTT. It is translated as CASSTRTAYSNQPQHF.

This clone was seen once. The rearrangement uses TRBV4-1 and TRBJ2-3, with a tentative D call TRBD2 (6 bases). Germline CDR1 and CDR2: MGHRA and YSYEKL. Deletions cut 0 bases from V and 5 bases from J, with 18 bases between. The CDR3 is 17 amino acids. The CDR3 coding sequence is TGCGCCAGCAGCCAAGATTTGGCTTCCTTGGGGGGAGATACGCAGTATTTT. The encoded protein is CASSQDLASLGGDTQYF.

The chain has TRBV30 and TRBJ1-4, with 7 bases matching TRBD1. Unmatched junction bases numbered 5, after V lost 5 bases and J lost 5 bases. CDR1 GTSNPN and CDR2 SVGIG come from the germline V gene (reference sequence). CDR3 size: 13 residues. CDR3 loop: CAWAGTANEKLFF. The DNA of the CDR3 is TGTGCCTGGGCCGGGACAGCGAATGAAAAACTGTTTTTT. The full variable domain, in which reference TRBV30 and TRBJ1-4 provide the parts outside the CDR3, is SQTIHQWPATLVQPVGSPLSLECTVEGTSNPNLYWYRQAAGRGLQLLFYSVGIGQISSEVPQNLSASRPQDRQFILSSKKLLLSDSGFYLCAWAGTANEKLFFGSGTQLSVL.

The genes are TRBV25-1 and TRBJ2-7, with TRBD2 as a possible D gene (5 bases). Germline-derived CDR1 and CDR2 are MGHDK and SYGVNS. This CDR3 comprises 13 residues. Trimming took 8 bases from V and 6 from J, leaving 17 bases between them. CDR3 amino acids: CASQLVVSAEQYF. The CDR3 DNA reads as TGTGCCAGCCAACTAGTGGTATCTGCCGAGCAGTACTTC.

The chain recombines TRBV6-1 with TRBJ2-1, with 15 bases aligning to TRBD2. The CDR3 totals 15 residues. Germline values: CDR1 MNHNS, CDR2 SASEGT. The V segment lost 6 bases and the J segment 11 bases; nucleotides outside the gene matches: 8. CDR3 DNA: TGTGCCAGCAGGGGACTAGCGGGGGGAGCCTCCCAGCAGTTCTTC. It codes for CASRGLAGGASQQFF.

CDR3 region: CASSVDDSFFLGGYTF. The CDR3 DNA is TGTGCCAGCAGCGTAGATGACAGCTTTTTCTTGGGTGGCTACACCTTC. The chain couples TRBV9 to TRBJ1-2; tentative D call: TRBD1 (5 bases). Germline CDR1 SGDLS, CDR2 YYNGEE. V was pared by 0 bases and J by 7 bases, with 19 bases between. The CDR3 sequence is 16 residues long.

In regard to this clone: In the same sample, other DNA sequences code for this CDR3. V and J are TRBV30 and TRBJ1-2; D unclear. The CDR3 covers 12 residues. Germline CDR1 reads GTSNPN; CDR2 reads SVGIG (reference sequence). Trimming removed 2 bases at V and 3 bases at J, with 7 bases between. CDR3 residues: CAWSPGDYGYTF. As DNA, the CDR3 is TGTGCCTGGAGTCCCGGGGACTATGGCTACACCTTC.

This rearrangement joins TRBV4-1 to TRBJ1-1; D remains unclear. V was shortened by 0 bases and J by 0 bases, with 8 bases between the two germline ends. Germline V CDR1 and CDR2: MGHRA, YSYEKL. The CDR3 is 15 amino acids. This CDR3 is CASSQDGLMNTEAFF. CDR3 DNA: TGCGCCAGCAGCCAAGATGGGCTCATGAACACTGAAGCTTTCTTT.

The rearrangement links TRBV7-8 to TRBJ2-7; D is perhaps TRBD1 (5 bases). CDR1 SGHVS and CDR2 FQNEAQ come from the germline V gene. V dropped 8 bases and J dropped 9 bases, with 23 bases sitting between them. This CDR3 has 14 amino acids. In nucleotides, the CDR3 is TGTGCCAGCGCCGTCGGACCAGGGATTTATAGGCAGTACTTC. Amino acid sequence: CASAVGPGIYRQYF.

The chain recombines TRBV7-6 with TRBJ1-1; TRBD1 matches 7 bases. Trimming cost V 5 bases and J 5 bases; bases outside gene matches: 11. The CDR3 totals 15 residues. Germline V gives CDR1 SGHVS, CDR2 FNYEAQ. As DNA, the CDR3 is TGTGCCAGCAGCCCACGACAGGGAGTATGGACTGAAGCTTTCTTT. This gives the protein CASSPRQGVWTEAFF. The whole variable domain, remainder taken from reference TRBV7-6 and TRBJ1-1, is GAGVSQSPRYKVTKRGQDVALRCDPISGHVSLYWYRQALGQGPEFLTYFNYEAQQDKSGLPNDRFSAERPEGSISTLTIQRTEQRDSAMYRCASSPRQGVWTEAFFGQGTRLTVV.

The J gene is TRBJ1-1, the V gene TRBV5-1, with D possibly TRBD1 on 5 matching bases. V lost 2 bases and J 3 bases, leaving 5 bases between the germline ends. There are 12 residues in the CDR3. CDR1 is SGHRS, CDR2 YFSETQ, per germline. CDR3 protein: CASSFRDTEAFF. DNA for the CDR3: TGCGCCAGCAGCTTCAGGGACACTGAAGCTTTCTTT.

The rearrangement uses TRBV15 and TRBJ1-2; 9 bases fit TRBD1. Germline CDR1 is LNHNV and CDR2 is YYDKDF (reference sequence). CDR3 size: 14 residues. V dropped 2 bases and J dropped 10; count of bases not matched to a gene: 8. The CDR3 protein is CATSRQGQGSIYTF. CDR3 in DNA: TGTGCCACCAGCAGACAGGGACAGGGAAGTATCTACACCTTC.

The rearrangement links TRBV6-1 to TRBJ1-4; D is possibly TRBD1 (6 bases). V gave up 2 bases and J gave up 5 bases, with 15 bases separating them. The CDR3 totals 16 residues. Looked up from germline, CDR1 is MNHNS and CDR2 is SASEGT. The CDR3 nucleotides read TGTGCCAGCAGTGAAAAAAAAGGGGGGGGGAATGAAAAACTGTTTTTT. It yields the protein CASSEKKGGGNEKLFF.